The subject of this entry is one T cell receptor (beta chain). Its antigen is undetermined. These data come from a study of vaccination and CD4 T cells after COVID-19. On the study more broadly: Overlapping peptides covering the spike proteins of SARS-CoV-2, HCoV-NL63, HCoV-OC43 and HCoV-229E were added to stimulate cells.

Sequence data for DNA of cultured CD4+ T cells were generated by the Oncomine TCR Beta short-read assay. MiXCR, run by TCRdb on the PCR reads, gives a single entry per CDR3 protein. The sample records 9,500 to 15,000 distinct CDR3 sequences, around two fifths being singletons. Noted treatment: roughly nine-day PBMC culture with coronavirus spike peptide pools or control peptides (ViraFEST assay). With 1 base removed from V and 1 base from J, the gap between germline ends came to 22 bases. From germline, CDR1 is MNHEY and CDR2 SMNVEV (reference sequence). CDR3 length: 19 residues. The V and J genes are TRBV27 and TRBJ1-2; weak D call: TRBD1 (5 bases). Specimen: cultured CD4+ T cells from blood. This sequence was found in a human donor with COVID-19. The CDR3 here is CASSLLKSGSGGINYGYTF. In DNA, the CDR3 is TGTGCCAGCAGTTTATTGAAATCAGGATCGGGGGGAATTAACTATGGCTACACCTTC.